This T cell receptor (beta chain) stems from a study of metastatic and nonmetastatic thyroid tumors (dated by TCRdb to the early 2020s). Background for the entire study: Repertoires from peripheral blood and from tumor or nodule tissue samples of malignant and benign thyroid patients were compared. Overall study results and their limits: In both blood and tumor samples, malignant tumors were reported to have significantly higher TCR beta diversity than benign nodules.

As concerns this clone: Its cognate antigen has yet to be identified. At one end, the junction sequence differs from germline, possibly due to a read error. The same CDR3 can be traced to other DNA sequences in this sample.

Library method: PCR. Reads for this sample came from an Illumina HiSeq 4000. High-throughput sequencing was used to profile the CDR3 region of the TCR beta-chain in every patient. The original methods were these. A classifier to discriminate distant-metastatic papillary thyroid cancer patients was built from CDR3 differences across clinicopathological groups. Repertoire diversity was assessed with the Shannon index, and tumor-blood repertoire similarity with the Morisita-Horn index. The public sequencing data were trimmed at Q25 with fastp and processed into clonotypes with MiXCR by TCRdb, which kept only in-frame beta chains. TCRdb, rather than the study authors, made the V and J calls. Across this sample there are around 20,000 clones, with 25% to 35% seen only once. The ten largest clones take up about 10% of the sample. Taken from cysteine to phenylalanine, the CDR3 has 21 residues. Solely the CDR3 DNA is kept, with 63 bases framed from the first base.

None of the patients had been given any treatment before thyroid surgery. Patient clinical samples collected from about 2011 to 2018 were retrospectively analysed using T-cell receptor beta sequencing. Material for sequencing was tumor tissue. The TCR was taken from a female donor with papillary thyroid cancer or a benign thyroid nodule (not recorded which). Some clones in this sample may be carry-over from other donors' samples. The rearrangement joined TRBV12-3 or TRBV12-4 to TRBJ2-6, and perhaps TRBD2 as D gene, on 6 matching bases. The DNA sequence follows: TGTGCCAGCAGTTTCGAGGGGTATTGGGGGACTGTGGACTCTGGGGCCAATGTCCTGACTTTC. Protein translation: CASSFEGYWGTVDSGANVLTF.